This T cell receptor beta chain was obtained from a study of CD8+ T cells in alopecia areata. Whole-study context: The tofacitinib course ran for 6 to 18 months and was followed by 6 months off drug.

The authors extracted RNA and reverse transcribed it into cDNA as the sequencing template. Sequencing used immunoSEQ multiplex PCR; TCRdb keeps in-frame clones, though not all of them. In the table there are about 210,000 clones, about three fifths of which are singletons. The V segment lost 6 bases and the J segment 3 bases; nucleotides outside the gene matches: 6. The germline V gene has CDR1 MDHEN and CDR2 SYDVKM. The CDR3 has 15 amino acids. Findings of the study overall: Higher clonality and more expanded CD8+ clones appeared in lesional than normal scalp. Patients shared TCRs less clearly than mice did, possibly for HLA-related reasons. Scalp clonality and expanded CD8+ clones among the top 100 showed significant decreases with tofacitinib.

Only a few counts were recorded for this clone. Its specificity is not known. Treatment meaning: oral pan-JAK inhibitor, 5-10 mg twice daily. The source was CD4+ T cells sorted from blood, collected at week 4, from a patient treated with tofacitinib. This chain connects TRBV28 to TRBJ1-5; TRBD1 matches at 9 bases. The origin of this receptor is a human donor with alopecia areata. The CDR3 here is CASSPGQGYNQPQHF. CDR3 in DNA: TGTGCCAGCAGCCCTGGACAGGGGTACAATCAGCCCCAGCATTTT.